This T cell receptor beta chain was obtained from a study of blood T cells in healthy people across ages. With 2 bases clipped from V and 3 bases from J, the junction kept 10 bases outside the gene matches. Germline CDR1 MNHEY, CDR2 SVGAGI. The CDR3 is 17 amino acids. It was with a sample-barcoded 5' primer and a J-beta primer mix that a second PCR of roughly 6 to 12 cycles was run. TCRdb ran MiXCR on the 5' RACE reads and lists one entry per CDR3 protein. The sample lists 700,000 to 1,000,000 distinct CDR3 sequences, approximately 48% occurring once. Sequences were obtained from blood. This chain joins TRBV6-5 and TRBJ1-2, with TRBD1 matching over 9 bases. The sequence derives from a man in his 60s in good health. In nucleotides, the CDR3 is TGTGCCAGCAGTTACGCCTCCCCGGACAGGGGTGACTATGGCTACACCTTC. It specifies CASSYASPDRGDYGYTF.